This T cell receptor beta chain originates from a study of OX40 agonist ivuxolimab in advanced cancers. Looking at the study overall: All patients had ivuxolimab intravenously every 2 weeks at 0.01 to 10 mg/kg. Study observations and caveats: Clonal expansion was seen in CD4+ and CD8+ blood T cells by week 6 at 0.1 to 3.0 mg/kg.

V lost 1 base to trimming and J lost 4 bases; unmatched junction nucleotides: 17. This CDR3 spans 19 amino acids. Germline loops: CDR1 MNHEY, CDR2 SMNVEV (reference sequence). The table came from immunoSEQ multiplex PCR; TCRdb's copy has only in-frame clones and leaves some out. The sample holds fewer than 80,000 clones, around 85% seen once. A remark on this clone: The antigen remains undetermined.

The sample was CD4+ or CD8+ T cells sorted from blood, taken in a trial of the OX40 agonist ivuxolimab. This rearrangement joins TRBV27 to TRBJ1-2; 8 nucleotides line up with TRBD1. The sequence came from an adult with an advanced solid tumor such as melanoma, head and neck, liver or kidney cancer. In DNA form, the CDR3 reads TGTGCCAGCAGTTTATACCCCAGGGGGCTATTGTACGGTAGCTATGGCTACACCTTC. Protein: CASSLYPRGLLYGSYGYTF.